The source of this T cell receptor (beta chain) is a study of shared clonotypes between healthy human individuals (dated by TCRdb to about 2020). Background for the entire study: The cohort included a few men and a couple of women between 18 and 49 years of age. For each donor, three plates each were used for CD4 naive and CD4 memory, two plates were used for CD8 naive, and one plate was used for CD8 memory. To estimate repertoire size and how much clonotype sharing occurs between individuals, the study deeply sequenced the blood TCR repertoires of 5 or 6 healthy adults. Libraries were prepared and TCR repertoires were sequenced by different laboratories using diverse techniques, in order to increase sequencing depth and limit assay-specific biases. Per donor, leukapheresis produced somewhere between about 0.85 and 8.9 billion PBMCs. On the study overall, not on this receptor specifically: Because the study included a small number of donors, the genetic and exposure-history diversity represented was limited. Larger estimated clonotype richness was generally found for naive subsets than for memory subsets. Sampling was restricted to blood, and TCR repertoires in tissues likely differ from the TCR repertoires found in blood. Clonotypes shared by all four sorted-subset donors showed higher generation probabilities than non-shared clonotypes. Across a handful of donors, approximately 5% of naive CD4, more than 3% of naive CD8, about 2.3% of memory CD4, and 0.4% to 0.45% of memory CD8 clonotypes were shared. Rarefaction of sorted-subset datasets indicated incomplete sequencing despite the large sequencing depth. Based on pairwise subsampling, the degree of clonotype sharing among donors was expected to be affected by sequencing depth.

Worth noting for this clone: Its antigen is not yet known. No base quality values were provided; no much bigger clone lies one nucleotide off.

CD8 naive samples were obtained by positive selection for CCR7 among CD45RO-negative cells, yielding a CD45RA+CCR7+ population from which TemRA cells were excluded. The donors were healthy, HIV-negative adults who had no recently reported acute infections or vaccinations. Every donor was a Caucasian adult living in Nashville, Tennessee, USA. Blood was collected by leukapheresis, and PBMCs were isolated by Ficoll-Histopaque density gradient centrifugation and then cryopreserved in liquid nitrogen vapor phase. Analytical flow cytometry was used to check the purity and quantity of every magnetically sorted T cell population. Each sorted fraction had its genomic DNA isolated and then quantified by UV absorbance on a Nanodrop 2000c. V loses 5 bases, J loses 0 bases, and the germline ends lie 12 bases apart. CDR1 SGHTA and CDR2 FQGNSA were looked up in the germline V gene. Counted from cysteine to phenylalanine, this CDR3 has 15 amino acids. The entry retains the CDR3 DNA only, 45 bases that are in frame from base 1.

Using the deep immunoSEQ assay, multiplex PCR amplified TCR CDR3 regions from genomic DNA. Genomic DNA extracted from each cell subset was distributed evenly over all wells of several immunoSEQ 96-well plates, and each plate served as one replicate. Each replicate PCR for sorted subsets received approximately 220 ng genomic DNA, equal to roughly 33,000 T cell genomes. Purified libraries were measured with a Qubit 3.0 fluorometer, size-checked on a Bioanalyzer 2100, and measured again with the KAPA Library Quantification kit. A separate single-read 150-cycle Illumina NextSeq 550 flow cell was used to sequence each immunoSEQ 96-well plate. In the source study's methods: The immunoSEQ output contained only junctional sequences without quality scores, so filtering could not match that applied to full-length reads. To assign V/J genes and CDR3, sequences were annotated using PyIR, a Python wrapper for IgBLAST v1.9, with IMGT germline references. Reads with weak V/J assignments (E-value above 1e-6), missing CDR3, stop codons, out-of-frame junctions, or ambiguous translated residues were removed. A V3J clonotype was defined by an identical inferred V gene, J gene, and CDR3 amino acid sequence. Percentage overlap between repertoires was calculated by dividing the number of shared unique clonotypes by the size of the smaller repertoire. Three approaches were used to assess repertoire richness: RTK rarefaction, the Chao1 estimator, and Recon v2.1 estimates of unobserved clonotypes. For all TCRbeta clonotypes obtained by the gDNA method from a few donors, generation probabilities were computed with OLGA. The table was pulled from immuneACCESS by TCRdb, which kept in-frame rearrangements only. Such tables lose some clones; where checked, under half of the loss comes from unresolved V genes, and the rest has no known cause. Clone size and V and J calls were adopted from that table, with D and trimming inferred from the DNA. This sample is represented by 2 million to 2.5 million clones; around 96% of them were singletons. Of the sample, about 1.1% falls within the top ten clones.

This receptor was obtained from a man aged 18 to 29 in good health. The V and J genes are TRBV7-2 and TRBJ2-3; TRBD2 is a possible D gene, resting on 5 matching bases. The material sequenced was naive CD8+ T cells sorted from blood. This specimen's cell subset or site label, per the study, means: CD45RA+CCR7+. For the CDR3, the sequence is CASSTRTGSTDTQYF. DNA sequence: TGTGCCAGCAGCACCAGGACGGGGAGCACAGATACGCAGTATTTT. Full variable domain (CDR3 extended with the reference TRBV7-2 and TRBJ2-3 proteins): GAGVSQSPSNKVTEKGKDVELRCDPISGHTALYWYRQSLGQGLEFLIYFQGNSAPDKSGLPSDRFSAERTGGSVSTLTIQRTQQEDSAVYLCASSTRTGSTDTQYFGPGTRLTVL.